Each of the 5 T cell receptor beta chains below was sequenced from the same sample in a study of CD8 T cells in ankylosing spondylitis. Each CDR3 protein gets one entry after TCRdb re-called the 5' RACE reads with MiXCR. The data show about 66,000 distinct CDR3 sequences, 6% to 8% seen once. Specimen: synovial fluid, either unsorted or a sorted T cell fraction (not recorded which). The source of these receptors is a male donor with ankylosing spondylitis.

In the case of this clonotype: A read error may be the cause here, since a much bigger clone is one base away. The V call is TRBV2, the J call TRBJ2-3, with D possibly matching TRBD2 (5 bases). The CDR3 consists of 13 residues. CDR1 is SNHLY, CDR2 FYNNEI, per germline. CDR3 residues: CASGGVGTDTLYF. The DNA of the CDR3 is TGTGCCAGCGGAGGAGTAGGTACAGATACGCTGTATTTT.

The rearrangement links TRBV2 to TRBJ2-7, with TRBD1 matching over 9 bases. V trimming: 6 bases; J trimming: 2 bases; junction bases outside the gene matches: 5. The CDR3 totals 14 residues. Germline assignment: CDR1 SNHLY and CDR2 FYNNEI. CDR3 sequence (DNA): TGTGCCAGCAGACGACAGGGGGGGACCTACGAGCAGTACTTC. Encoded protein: CASRRQGGTYEQYF.

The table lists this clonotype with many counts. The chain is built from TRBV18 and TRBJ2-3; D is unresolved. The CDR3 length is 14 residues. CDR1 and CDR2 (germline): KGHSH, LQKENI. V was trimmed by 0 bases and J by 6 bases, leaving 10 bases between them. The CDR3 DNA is TGTGCCAGCTCACCACCTTTGCTGTCGGATACGCAGTATTTT. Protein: CASSPPLLSDTQYF.

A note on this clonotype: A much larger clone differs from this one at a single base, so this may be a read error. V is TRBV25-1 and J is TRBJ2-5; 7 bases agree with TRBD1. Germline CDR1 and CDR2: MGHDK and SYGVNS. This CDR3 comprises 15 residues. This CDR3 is CASSARQGNQESQYF. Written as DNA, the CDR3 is TGTGCCAGCAGTGCGAGACAGGGTAACCAAGAGAGCCAGTACTTC. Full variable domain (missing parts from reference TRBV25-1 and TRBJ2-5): EADIYQTPRYLVIGTGKKITLECSQTMGHDKMYWYQQDPGMELHLIHYSYGVNSTEKGDLSSESTVSRIRTEHFPLTLESARPSHTSQYLCASSARQGNQESQYFGPGTRLLVL.

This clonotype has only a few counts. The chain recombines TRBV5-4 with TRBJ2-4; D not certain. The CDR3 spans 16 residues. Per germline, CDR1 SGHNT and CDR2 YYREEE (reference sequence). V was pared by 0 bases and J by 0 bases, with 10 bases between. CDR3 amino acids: CASSLEGTLAKNIQYF. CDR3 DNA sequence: TGTGCCAGCAGCTTGGAGGGAACTCTAGCCAAAAACATTCAGTACTTC.